The rows below give T cell receptor beta chains drawn from one sample of a study of response to subunit inactivated influenza vaccine. TCRdb itself ran the RT-PCR reads through MiXCR, one entry per CDR3 protein. The sample consists of approximately 490,000 distinct CDR3 sequences, about 7.2% of them appearing once. The sequencing here drew on PBMCs from blood, taken 23 to 25 months after vaccination. Every receptor here comes from a man in his fifties or sixties who received an inactivated influenza vaccine. Each CDR3 is given with its conserved first and last residue. Fields, in order: V gene, D gene, CDR3 protein. A D gene is named only where the DNA matches it firmly.

V gene: TRBV5-6
D gene: TRBD1
CDR3 protein: CASNQDRGRGTGELFF

V gene: TRBV4-3
D gene: NA
CDR3 protein: CASSQDVGKEQFF

V gene: TRBV20-1
D gene: TRBD2
CDR3 protein: CSAMTLAGTYNEQFF

V gene: TRBV4-2
D gene: TRBD2
CDR3 protein: CASSLSTSGTSTDTQYF

V gene: TRBV4-3
D gene: NA
CDR3 protein: CASSQEWVRSTEAFF

V gene: TRBV6-5
D gene: TRBD1
CDR3 protein: CASSYSTGQGAREQYF

V gene: TRBV9
D gene: TRBD1
CDR3 protein: CASSVGQGDSPLHF

V gene: TRBV4-2
D gene: NA
CDR3 protein: CASSPHRATNEKLFF

V gene: TRBV5-1
D gene: NA
CDR3 protein: CASSETGTGETQYF

V gene: TRBV7-9
D gene: NA
CDR3 protein: CASSTDKGDYNEQFF

V gene: TRBV2
D gene: TRBD1
CDR3 protein: CARGAGTGYNSPLHF

V gene: TRBV10-3
D gene: TRBD2
CDR3 protein: CAISESRLLAGVYEQYF

V gene: TRBV24-1
D gene: NA
CDR3 protein: CATSEVNQETQYF

V gene: TRBV10-3
D gene: NA
CDR3 protein: CATLTTLYNEQFF